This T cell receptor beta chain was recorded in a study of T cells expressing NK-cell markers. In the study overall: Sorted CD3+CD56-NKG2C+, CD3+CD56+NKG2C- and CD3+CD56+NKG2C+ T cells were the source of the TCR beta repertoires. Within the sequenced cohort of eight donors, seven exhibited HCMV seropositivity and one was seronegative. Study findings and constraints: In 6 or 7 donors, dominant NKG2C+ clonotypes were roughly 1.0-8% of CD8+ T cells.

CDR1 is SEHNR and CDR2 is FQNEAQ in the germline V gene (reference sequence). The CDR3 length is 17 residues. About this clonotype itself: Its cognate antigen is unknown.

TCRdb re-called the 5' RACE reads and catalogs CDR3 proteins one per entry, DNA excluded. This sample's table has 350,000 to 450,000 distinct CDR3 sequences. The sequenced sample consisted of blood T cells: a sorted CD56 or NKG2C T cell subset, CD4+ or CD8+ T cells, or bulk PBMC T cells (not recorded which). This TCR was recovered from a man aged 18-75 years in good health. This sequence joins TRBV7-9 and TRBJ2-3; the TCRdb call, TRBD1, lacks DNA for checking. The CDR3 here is CASSRKYGTASTDTQYF.